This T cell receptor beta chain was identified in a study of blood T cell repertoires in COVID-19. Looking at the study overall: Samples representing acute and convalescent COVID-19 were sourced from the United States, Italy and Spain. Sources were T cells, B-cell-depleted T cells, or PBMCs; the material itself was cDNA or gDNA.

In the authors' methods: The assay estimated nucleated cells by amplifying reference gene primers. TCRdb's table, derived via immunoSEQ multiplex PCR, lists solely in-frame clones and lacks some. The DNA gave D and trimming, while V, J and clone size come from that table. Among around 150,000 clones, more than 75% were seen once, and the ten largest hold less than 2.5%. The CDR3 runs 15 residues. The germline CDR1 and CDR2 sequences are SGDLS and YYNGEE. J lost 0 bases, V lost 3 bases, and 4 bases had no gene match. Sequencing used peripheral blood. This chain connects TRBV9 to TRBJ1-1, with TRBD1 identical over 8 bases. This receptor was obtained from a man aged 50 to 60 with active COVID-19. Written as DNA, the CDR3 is TGTGCCAGCAGCGCGACAGGGGCGATGAACACTGAAGCTTTCTTT. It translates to CASSATGAMNTEAFF.